The clone carrying this T cell receptor (beta chain) was recorded a few times. This sample was included in a study of blood T cell repertoires in COVID-19. The wider study: Both acute and convalescent COVID-19 samples were obtained from the United States, Italy and Spain.

The CDR3 extends over 15 amino acids. V lost 0 bases and J lost 4; bases outside the gene matches: 4. Germline V gives CDR1 SGDLS, CDR2 YYNGEE. Cohort allocation depended upon clinical history that participants reported. In the study's own analysis: Reference gene primer amplification gave nucleated cell count estimates. Sequencing used immunoSEQ multiplex PCR; TCRdb keeps in-frame clones, though not all of them. That table supplies the V and J calls and clone size; D and trimming were determined from the DNA. The sample lists more than 250,000 clones, around 80% occurring once. The sequence was obtained from a man aged 40-49 years who had been exposed to COVID-19. The source material was PBMCs or T cells enriched from blood (not recorded which). The rearrangement links TRBV9 to TRBJ2-3; TRBD2 agrees at 8 bases. The CDR3 reads CASSVATSGSDTQYF. The DNA for the CDR3 is TGTGCCAGCAGCGTAGCTACTAGCGGTTCAGATACGCAGTATTTT.